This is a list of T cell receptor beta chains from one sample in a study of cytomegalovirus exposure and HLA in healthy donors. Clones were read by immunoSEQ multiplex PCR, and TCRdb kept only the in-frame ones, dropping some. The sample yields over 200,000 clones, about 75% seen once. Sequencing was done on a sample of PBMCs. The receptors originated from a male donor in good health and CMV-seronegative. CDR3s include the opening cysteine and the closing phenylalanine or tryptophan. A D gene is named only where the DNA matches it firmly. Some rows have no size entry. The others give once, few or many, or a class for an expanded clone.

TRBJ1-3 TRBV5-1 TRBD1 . TGCGCCAGCAGCAGGGGGACAGACTCTGGAAACACCATATATTTT CASSRGTDSGNTIYF
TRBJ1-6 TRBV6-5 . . TGTGCCAGCAGTTACACCCGCCGTCCAGGGAATTCACCCCTCCACTTT CASSYTRRPGNSPLHF
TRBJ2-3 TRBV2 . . TGTGCCAGCACCGAAAGGGGTGGATTTAGCACAGATACGCAGTATTTT CASTERGGFSTDTQYF
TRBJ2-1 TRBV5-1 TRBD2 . TGCGCCAGCAGCTCCGGGACTAGCGGGAGGTGGAATGAGCAGTTCTTC CASSSGTSGRWNEQFF
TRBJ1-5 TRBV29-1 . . TGCAGCGTTGCCAGGGGTCCGTCGACGCCCCAGCATTTT CSVARGPSTPQHF
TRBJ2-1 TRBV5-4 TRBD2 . TGTGCCAGCAGCGGATCTAGCGGGAACTACAATGAGCAGTTCTTC CASSGSSGNYNEQFF
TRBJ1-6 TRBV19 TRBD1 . TGTGCCAGTAAGCGGACAGGGGGCCCACCCCTCCACTTT CASKRTGGPPLHF
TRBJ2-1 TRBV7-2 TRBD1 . TGTGCCAGCAGCCCACAGGGACAGAGAAACAATGAGCAGTTCTTC CASSPQGQRNNEQFF
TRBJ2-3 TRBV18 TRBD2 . TGTGCCAGCTCACCCCGGGGGGGTATGGGCACAGATACGCAGTATTTT CASSPRGGMGTDTQYF
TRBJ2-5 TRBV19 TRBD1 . TGTGCCAGTAGTATATCGGGGACAGGGTTCGAAGAGACCCAGTACTTC CASSISGTGFEETQYF
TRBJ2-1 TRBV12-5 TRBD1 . TGTGCTAGTTACCGGGACAGTGACAATGAGCAGTTCTTC CASYRDSDNEQFF
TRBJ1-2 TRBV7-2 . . TGTGCCAGCAGCTTAGAGCGGGACGGCTATGGCTACACCTTC CASSLERDGYGYTF
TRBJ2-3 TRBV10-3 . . TGTGCCATCAGTGATGGGCGGGAAGCAGATACGCAGTATTTT CAISDGREADTQYF
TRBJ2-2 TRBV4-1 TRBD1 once TGCGCCAGCAGCCAAGAGGGGACAGGGACCACCGGGGAGCTGTTTTTT CASSQEGTGTTGELFF
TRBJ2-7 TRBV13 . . TGTGCCAGCAGCTCCCAATACGGACTCGAGCAGTACTTC CASSSQYGLEQYF
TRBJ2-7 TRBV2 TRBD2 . TGTGCCAGCAGTGACCTTAGCGGGAGGATATACGAGCAGTACTTC CASSDLSGRIYEQYF
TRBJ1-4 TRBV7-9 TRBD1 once TGTGCCAGCAGGCAGACAGGGGGCTATGAAAAACTGTTTTTT CASRQTGGYEKLFF
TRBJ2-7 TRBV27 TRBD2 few TGTGCCAGCATTATACCCGGAGCGGGAGGGTTCGAGCAGTACTTC CASIIPGAGGFEQYF
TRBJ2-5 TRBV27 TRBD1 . TGTGCCAGCAGGACAGGGTTGATGCAAGAGACCCAGTACTTC CASRTGLMQETQYF
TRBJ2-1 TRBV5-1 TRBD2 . TGCGCCAGCAGCTTGACAGCCGGGACTACGAACAATGAGCAGTTCTTC CASSLTAGTTNNEQFF
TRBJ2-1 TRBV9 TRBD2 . TGTGCCAGCAGCCCCGCGGAGACTAGCGGCAATGAGCAGTTCTTC CASSPAETSGNEQFF
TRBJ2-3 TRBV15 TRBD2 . TGTGCCACCAGCAGAGCTCCTCCTAGCGGGGAAGCGTCAGATACGCAGTATTTT CATSRAPPSGEASDTQYF
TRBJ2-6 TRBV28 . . TGTGCCAGCAGTTCCGTCTGGGGGGTTGACAGGGTAGGAAACTCTGGGGCCAACGTCCTGACTTTC CASSSVWGVDRVGNSGANVLTF
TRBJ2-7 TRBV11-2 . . TGTGCCAGCAGCTTAGACCCTTACGAGCAGTACTTC CASSLDPYEQYF
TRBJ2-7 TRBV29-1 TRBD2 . TGCAGCGTTGAACAGCGGGAGGGTAACGAGCAGTACTTC CSVEQREGNEQYF
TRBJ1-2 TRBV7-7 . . TGTGCTAGCAGCCCAATAATGGGGGGGATCCATGGCTACACCTTC CASSPIMGGIHGYTF
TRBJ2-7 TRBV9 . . TGTGCCAGCAGCGTAGGGGCACCGAGCTCCTACGAGCAGTACTTC CASSVGAPSSYEQYF
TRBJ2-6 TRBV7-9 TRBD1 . TGTGCCAGCAGCTTAAAGGACAGGGGGCTCGCTGGGGCCAACGTCCTGACTTTC CASSLKDRGLAGANVLTF
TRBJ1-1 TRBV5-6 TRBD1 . TGTGCCAGCAGCTTCTACGACAGGGTATTTGAAGCTTTCTTT CASSFYDRVFEAFF
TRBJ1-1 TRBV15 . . TGTGCCACCAGCAGAGAGCTACAGAGTATTAACACTGAAGCTTTCTTT CATSRELQSINTEAFF
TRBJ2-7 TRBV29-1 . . TGCAGTTATCAGGTCGGCGACGAGCAGTACTTC CSYQVGDEQYF
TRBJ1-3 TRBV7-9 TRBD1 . TGTGCCAGCAGCGCACAGGGGGATAGGGCTGGAAACACCATATATTTT CASSAQGDRAGNTIYF
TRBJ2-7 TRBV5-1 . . TGCGCCAGCAGCTTGAGGTTGGGGGGCGAGCAGTACTTC CASSLRLGGEQYF
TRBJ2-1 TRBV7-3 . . TGTGCCAGCAGCTTATCCAACTTAGATTACAATGAGCAGTTCTTC CASSLSNLDYNEQFF
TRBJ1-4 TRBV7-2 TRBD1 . TGTGCCAGCAGCCCAGGGGGTAGGGGGCATTTCGGAGAAAAACTGTTTTTT CASSPGGRGHFGEKLFF
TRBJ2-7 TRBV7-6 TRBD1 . TGTGCCAGCAGCGGGACAGGGATGGTCTACGAGCAGTACTTC CASSGTGMVYEQYF
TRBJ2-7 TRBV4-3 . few TGCGCCAGCAGCCTCATCCAGGCCGACGAGCAGTACTTC CASSLIQADEQYF
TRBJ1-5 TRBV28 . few TGTGCCAGCACCAAGGGAGGGGGGGCCGGGCAGCCCCAGCATTTT CASTKGGGAGQPQHF
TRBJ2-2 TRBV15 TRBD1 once TGTGCCACCAGCAGAGGGACCGGGACAGCTTACACCGGGGAGCTGTTTTTT CATSRGTGTAYTGELFF